A selection of T cell receptor beta chains follows, all from one sample in a study of T-cell memory formation after mild COVID-19. MiXCR, run by TCRdb on the 5' RACE reads, gives a single entry per CDR3 protein. The sample has fewer than 250,000 distinct CDR3 sequences; less than 20% are singletons. Sequencing used PBMCs or a T cell subset sorted from them (not recorded which). All receptors derive from an adult woman who had mild COVID-19 (a few samples of this study predate the infection). Cell type and time point are not known. Each CDR3 is given with its conserved first and last residue. A D gene is named only where the DNA matches it firmly. Some rows have no size entry. The others give once, few or many, or a class for an expanded clone.

>few|NA|TRBJ2-7|TRBV5-1
TGCGCCAGCAGCTTGGGGTCGGTATTGGGCACGGCCCCGGAGGAGCAGTACTTC
CASSLGSVLGTAPEEQYF
>NA|NA|TRBJ1-1|TRBV12-3/TRBV12-4
TGTGCCAGCAGTTTGTGGGGGGTTGGCACTGAAGCTTTCTTT
CASSLWGVGTEAFF
>few|NA|TRBJ2-1|TRBV7-2
TGTGCCAGCAGCGCCCCGGGCCCGACCCAGTTCTTC
CASSAPGPTQFF
>NA|NA|TRBJ2-1|TRBV10-3
TGTGCCATCAGTGAGGGCAGTCACAATGAGCAGTTCTTC
CAISEGSHNEQFF
>NA|NA|TRBJ2-3|TRBV5-1
TGCGCCAGCAGCTCGCGAAAGGGTGATACGCAGTATTTT
CASSSRKGDTQYF
>NA|NA|TRBJ1-2|TRBV9
TGTGCCAGCAGCGAGTTAACCGGGATGCCACTAGGCTACACCTTC
CASSELTGMPLGYTF
>few|NA|TRBJ2-7|TRBV10-2
TGCGCCAGCAGTGAGTCTAAGAGTGCGGGGAGCTCCTACGAGCAGTACTTC
CASSESKSAGSSYEQYF
>few|NA|TRBJ2-5|TRBV18
TGTGCCAGCTCCGGCCCGGGGCGTGAGACCCAGTACTTC
CASSGPGRETQYF
>many|NA|TRBJ1-1|TRBV4-3
TGCGCCAGCAGCCAAGAAGAGGGGCTGAACACTGAAGCTTTCTTT
CASSQEEGLNTEAFF
>few|NA|TRBJ2-3|TRBV2
TGTGCCAGCAGTGATACGCAGTATTTT
CASSDTQYF
>NA|NA|TRBJ2-2|TRBV9
TGTGCCAGCACCCCTTTCGGGGAAGGCACCGGGGAGCTGTTTTTT
CASTPFGEGTGELFF
>few|TRBD1|TRBJ2-5|TRBV24-1
TGTGCCACCAGTGCCGGGGGACAGGGCCAAGAGACCCAGTACTTC
CATSAGGQGQETQYF
>NA|TRBD1|TRBJ1-1|TRBV6-5
TGTGCCAGCAGTTACTCTGGACAGGGAAGGATGAACACTGAAGCTTTCTTT
CASSYSGQGRMNTEAFF
>NA|TRBD1|TRBJ2-3|TRBV12-3/TRBV12-4
TGTGCCAGCAGTGGGACAGGGCTACGCCCGGGGACAGATACGCAGTATTTT
CASSGTGLRPGTDTQYF
>NA|TRBD2|TRBJ2-1|TRBV6-5
TGTGCCAGCAGTTTGAGGGGACTAGCGCTACGAAGCTCCTACAATGAGCAGTTCTTC
CASSLRGLALRSSYNEQFF
>few|NA|TRBJ2-2|TRBV2
TGTGCCAGCAGTGAAGGACGGACCGGGGAGCTGTTTTTT
CASSEGRTGELFF
>few|NA|TRBJ1-4|TRBV20-1
TGCAGTGCTAGAGTCTCAAAGGGTGAAAAACTGTTTTTT
CSARVSKGEKLFF
>few|NA|TRBJ1-1|TRBV5-1
TGCGCCAGCAGCTTGGGAAGTCCCACTGAAGCTTTCTTT
CASSLGSPTEAFF
>few|NA|TRBJ2-1|TRBV7-2
TGTGCCAGCAGACGAGTTAATGAGCAGTTCTTC
CASRRVNEQFF
>few|NA|TRBJ1-3|TRBV11-2
TGTGCCAGCAGAAGCCTAAGGGCTGGAAACACCATATATTTT
CASRSLRAGNTIYF
>NA|NA|TRBJ2-2|TRBV7-2
TGTGCCAGCAGCCTCTTCGTACAGGGAGGGGAGCTGTTTTTT
CASSLFVQGGELFF
>NA|TRBD1|TRBJ2-5|TRBV5-1
TGCGCCAGCAGCCCCTGGGCGGGCAGGGGGCAAGAGACCCAGTACTTC
CASSPWAGRGQETQYF
>few|NA|TRBJ2-5|TRBV12-3/TRBV12-4
TGTGCCAGCAGTTTGCGAGAGGGTGGGGAGACCCAGTACTTC
CASSLREGGETQYF
>NA|TRBD2|TRBJ2-5|TRBV29-1
TGCAGCGTTGAAGCGACTAGCGGGGGTGGAGTGGCCCAGTACTTC
CSVEATSGGGVAQYF
>NA|NA|TRBJ2-7|TRBV21-1
TGTGCCAGCAGCAAAGTCCACGAGCAGTACTTC
CASSKVHEQYF
>NA|TRBD2|TRBJ2-1|TRBV5-1
TGCGCCAGCAGCCGACTAGCGAGGAATGAGCAGTTCTTC
CASSRLARNEQFF
>NA|NA|TRBJ1-2|TRBV10-3
TGTGCCATCGGGGTCCAAAACTATGGCTACACCTTC
CAIGVQNYGYTF
>NA|NA|TRBJ2-1|TRBV6-5
TGTGCCAGCAGTTACACTCTAGGGAATGAGCAGTTCTTC
CASSYTLGNEQFF
>NA|NA|TRBJ1-4|TRBV18
TGTGCCAGCTCACAATATAGTGAAAAACTGTTTTTT
CASSQYSEKLFF
>few|TRBD1|TRBJ2-7|TRBV5-1
TGCGCCAGCAGCTGGGGACAGACCTACGAGCAGTACTTC
CASSWGQTYEQYF
>NA|NA|TRBJ1-1|TRBV12-3/TRBV12-4
TGTGCCAGCGCCCTAGGAGTCGGTGGAAAAGCTTTCTTT
CASALGVGGKAFF
>NA|TRBD1|TRBJ1-1|TRBV20-1
TGCAGTGCTAGTTGGGACAGGGGAGGGGCTGAAGCTTTCTTT
CSASWDRGGAEAFF
>few|TRBD2|TRBJ2-1|TRBV5-1
TGCGCCAGCAGCTTGGATGGTGCGGGAGGGCCGAATGAGCAGTTCTTC
CASSLDGAGGPNEQFF
>NA|TRBD2|TRBJ2-7|TRBV5-4
TGTGCCAGCAGCCTCCCCGTGGGGACTAGCGGTCGCGAGCAGTACTTC
CASSLPVGTSGREQYF
>NA|NA|TRBJ2-3|TRBV5-8
TGTGCCAGCAGCTCGACAGCCGAGGGCTCAGATACGCAGTATTTT
CASSSTAEGSDTQYF
>many|NA|TRBJ1-2|TRBV3-1
TGTGCCAGCAGCCAAGGGGGACTTGCTAACTATGGCTACACCTTC
CASSQGGLANYGYTF
>NA|TRBD2|TRBJ2-7|TRBV20-1
TGCAGTGGGATTAGCGGGAATACCTACGAGCAGTACTTC
CSGISGNTYEQYF
>NA|NA|TRBJ2-7|TRBV5-4
TGTGCCAGCAGCTCCACAGGCTCACTCTCCTACGAGCAGTACTTC
CASSSTGSLSYEQYF
>NA|TRBD2|TRBJ2-3|TRBV24-1
TGTGCCACCAGTCTTTCCTCTGGGAGGGCAGATACGCAGTATTTT
CATSLSSGRADTQYF
>NA|NA|TRBJ2-5|TRBV24-1
TGTGCCACCAGTGATCCGTCGACAGCCCAAGAGACCCAGTACTTC
CATSDPSTAQETQYF
>few|TRBD2|TRBJ2-1|TRBV24-1
TGTGCCACCAGTGATTCACATACTAGCGCGCTTGAGCAGTTCTTC
CATSDSHTSALEQFF
>NA|NA|TRBJ2-1|TRBV30
TGTGCCTGGATGCTCCAGGGTGGGAATGAGCAGTTCTTC
CAWMLQGGNEQFF
>NA|TRBD1|TRBJ2-5|TRBV5-1
TGCGCCAGCAGCTGGGACAGCACCCAAGAGACCCAGTACTTC
CASSWDSTQETQYF
>few|TRBD2|TRBJ2-7|TRBV7-2
TGTGCCAGCAGCCCGAGGACTAGCGGGGGGTACGAGCAGTACTTC
CASSPRTSGGYEQYF
>few|TRBD1|TRBJ2-3|TRBV7-2
TGTGCCAGCAGCCACGCTCCGGGACAGGGGAAAGATACGCAGTATTTT
CASSHAPGQGKDTQYF
>NA|TRBD1|TRBJ1-1|TRBV7-8
TGTGCCAGCAGCTTCTACTCTAACATGGGACAGGGGGCACGCCGCTCGGCAAACACTGAAGCTTTCTTT
CASSFYSNMGQGARRSANTEAFF
>NA|TRBD2|TRBJ2-7|TRBV3-1
TGTGCCAGCAGCCCCCTGGGTAGCGGGGGGGATAACGAGCAGTACTTC
CASSPLGSGGDNEQYF
>NA|TRBD2|TRBJ2-1|TRBV6-5
TGTGCCAGCAGTTACGGGACTAGCGGGAAAAATGAGCAGTTCTTC
CASSYGTSGKNEQFF
>NA|NA|TRBJ1-2|TRBV20-1
TGCAGTGCTAGAGATATTCGCGGCCTCTATGGCTACACCTTC
CSARDIRGLYGYTF
>once|NA|TRBJ2-7|TRBV20-1
TGCAGTGCGGAGTCGAGGGGAACCTACGAGCAGTACTTC
CSAESRGTYEQYF
>few|NA|TRBJ2-5|TRBV12-3/TRBV12-4
TGTGCCAGCAGTCCAGGGCTGATAGCGACTCAAGAGACCCAGTACTTC
CASSPGLIATQETQYF
>few|NA|TRBJ1-1|TRBV20-1
TGCAGTGCTAGCGTCGGCAGGGAAGCTTTCTTT
CSASVGREAFF
>few|TRBD2|TRBJ2-7|TRBV6-5
TGTGCCAGCAGTTACACGGTGGGGAGGGTCCCCATCTTC
CASSYTVGRVPIF
>NA|NA|TRBJ2-7|TRBV11-2
TGTGCCAGCACCTACCTGAACCTGGGCGCCCAGGAGCAGTACTTC
CASTYLNLGAQEQYF
>NA|TRBD1|TRBJ1-2|TRBV12-3/TRBV12-4
TGTGCCAGCAGCCCCATATTCCAGACAGGGGGCGTATATGGCTACACCTTC
CASSPIFQTGGVYGYTF
>many|NA|TRBJ2-5|TRBV12-3/TRBV12-4
TGTGCCAGCAGTTTAATAGGGCCAGAGACCCAGTACTTC
CASSLIGPETQYF
>NA|NA|TRBJ2-1|TRBV11-2
TGTGCCAGCAGCTCGACAGAGCAGTTCTTC
CASSSTEQFF
>NA|NA|TRBJ2-7|TRBV5-1
TGCGCCAGCAGCTTTTACCGGGAGAGCCGAGGGAACGAGCAGTACTTC
CASSFYRESRGNEQYF